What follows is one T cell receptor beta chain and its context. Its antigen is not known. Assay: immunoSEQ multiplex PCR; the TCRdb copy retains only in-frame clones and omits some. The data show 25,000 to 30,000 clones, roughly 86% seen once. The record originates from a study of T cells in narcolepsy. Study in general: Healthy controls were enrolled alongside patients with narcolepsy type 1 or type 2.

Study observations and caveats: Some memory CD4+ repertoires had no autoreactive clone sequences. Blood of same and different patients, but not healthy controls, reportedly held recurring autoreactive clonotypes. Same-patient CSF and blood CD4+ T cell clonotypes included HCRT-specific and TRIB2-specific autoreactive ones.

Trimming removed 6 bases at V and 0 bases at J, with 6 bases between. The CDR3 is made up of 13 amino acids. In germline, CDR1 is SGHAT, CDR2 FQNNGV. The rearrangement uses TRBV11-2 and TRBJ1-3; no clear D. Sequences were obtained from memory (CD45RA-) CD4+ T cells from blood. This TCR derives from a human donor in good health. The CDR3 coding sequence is TGTGCCAGCAGTTTACGCTCTGGAAACACCATATATTTT. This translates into CASSLRSGNTIYF.